The next 10 T cell receptor beta chains were all read from a single sample in a study of shared clonotypes between healthy human individuals. Only in-frame clones appear in the TCRdb table, and some are missing; sequencing was by immunoSEQ multiplex PCR. The table includes about 820,000 clones, more than 85% detected once. Naive CD8 cells comprised CD45RO-negative, CCR7-positively selected cells, excluding terminally differentiated effector memory CD45RA+ cells. Sequences were obtained from naive CD8+ T cells sorted from blood. These receptors were obtained from a man in his thirties or forties in good health.

The chain recombines TRBV7-9 with TRBJ1-1; D gene ambiguous. Germline V CDR1 and CDR2: SEHNR, FQNEAQ (reference sequence). Trimming removed 3 bases at V and 6 bases at J, with 5 bases between. CDR3 length: 11 amino acids. The CDR3 region is CASSFGSEAFF. The CDR3 nucleotides read TGTGCCAGCAGCTTTGGATCTGAAGCTTTCTTT.

The genes are TRBV6-6 and TRBJ1-5, with D unclear. The CDR3 spans 12 residues. Between the trimmed V and J ends, which lost 6 bases and 9 bases, there was a span of 12 bases. CDR1 is MNHNY, CDR2 SVGAGI, per germline (reference sequence). The CDR3 loop reads CASSPTWGPQHF. Here the CDR3 DNA reads TGTGCCAGCAGCCCCACCTGGGGGCCCCAGCATTTT.

The chain links TRBV5-1 to TRBJ2-5; D is unclear. TRBJ2-7 matches the DNA end more closely, so the J call is doubtful. Germline V gene lookup returns CDR1 SGHRS and CDR2 YFSETQ. This CDR3 comprises 13 residues. CDR3 residues: CASSLAEPYEQYF. CDR3 coding DNA: TGCGCCAGCAGCTTGGCCGAACCCTACGAGCAGTACTTC.

The chain combines TRBV7-9 with TRBJ2-7; perhaps D is TRBD1 or TRBD2 (5 bases each). Per germline, CDR1 SEHNR and CDR2 FQNEAQ (reference sequence). The CDR3 extends over 15 amino acids. V lost 4 bases to trimming and J lost 5 bases, with 18 bases between them. Here the CDR3 DNA reads TGTGCCAGCAGCTCCCTCGGGGCCCTTGGGGACGAGCAGTACTTC. The encoded protein is CASSSLGALGDEQYF.

The chain employs TRBV15 and TRBJ2-3; TRBD1 or TRBD2 may be the D gene (5 bases each). The ends were cut back, 1 base at V and 2 bases at J, with 16 bases in the middle. The length of the CDR3 is 17 residues. CDR1 LNHNV and CDR2 YYDKDF come from the germline V gene (reference sequence). In DNA, the CDR3 is TGTGCCACCAGCAGAGGTTACCGGGACGGAGACACAGATACGCAGTATTTT. Protein product: CATSRGYRDGDTDTQYF. Full variable domain (missing parts from reference TRBV15 and TRBJ2-3): DAMVIQNPRYQVTQFGKPVTLSCSQTLNHNVMYWYQQKSSQAPKLLFHYYDKDFNNEADTPDNFQSRRPNTSFCFLDIRSPGLGDTAMYLCATSRGYRDGDTDTQYFGPGTRLTVL.

This clone was recorded once. The chain couples TRBV2 to TRBJ2-2; the match to TRBD2 covers 7 bases. Germline V gene lookup returns CDR1 SNHLY and CDR2 FYNNEI. J lost 2 bases, V lost 3 bases, and 6 bases had no gene match. The CDR3 has 16 residues. CDR3 sequence (DNA): TGTGCCAGCAGTGATTTAGCGGGTTATAACACCGGGGAGCTGTTTTTT. This codes for CASSDLAGYNTGELFF.

The rearrangement joins TRBV27 to TRBJ1-5; 8 bases align to TRBD1. Germline lookup yields CDR1 MNHEY and CDR2 SMNVEV (reference sequence). With V trimmed by 5 bases and J by 5 bases, 2 bases remained unmatched. The CDR3 runs 13 residues. The CDR3 region has the DNA TGTGCCAGCAGTACAGGGGGTCATCAGCCCCAGCATTTT. Encoded protein: CASSTGGHQPQHF.

The rearrangement uses TRBV10-3 and TRBJ2-7; D might be TRBD1 or TRBD2, each matching 5 bases. The germline V gene has CDR1 ENHRY and CDR2 SYGVKD. There are 16 residues in the CDR3. The germline V and J ends were trimmed by 2 bases and 3 bases, with 17 bases remaining between them. The CDR3 is CAISEPGRVKDYEQYF. The CDR3 DNA follows: TGTGCCATCAGTGAGCCGGGACGGGTCAAAGACTACGAGCAGTACTTC.

This rearrangement joins TRBV28 to TRBJ2-7; the D is unclear. V was pared by 6 bases and J by 3 bases, with 9 bases between. Germline V CDR1 and CDR2: MDHEN, SYDVKM. The CDR3 sequence is 12 residues long. CDR3 DNA: TGTGCCAGCAGAACGACGGACTACGAGCAGTACTTC. Its translation: CASRTTDYEQYF. Full variable domain (rest looked up from reference TRBV28 and TRBJ2-7): DVKVTQSSRYLVKRTGEKVFLECVQDMDHENMFWYRQDPGLGLRLIYFSYDVKMKEKGDIPEGYSVSREKKERFSLILESASTNQTSMYLCASRTTDYEQYFGPGTRLTVT.

The V call is TRBV11-3, the J call TRBJ2-2, with 9 bases identical to TRBD2. This CDR3 spans 17 amino acids. From germline, CDR1 is SGHNT and CDR2 YENEEA. The V and J ends lost 0 bases and 3 bases, in that order; junction bases with no gene match: 5. For the CDR3, the DNA is TGTGCCAGCAGCTTAGATCCCTTAGCGGGAGACACCGGGGAGCTGTTTTTT. Translation gives CASSLDPLAGDTGELFF.